The 5 T cell receptor beta chains reported below all come from one sample, sequenced in a study of CD8+ T cells in alopecia areata. The sequencing template was cDNA reverse transcribed from extracted RNA. Sequencing was performed with immunoSEQ multiplex PCR; in TCRdb, only in-frame clones are kept and a portion is missing. Of about 200,000 clones in the sample, 56% were seen once. Sample: CD8+ T cells sorted from blood. These receptors came from a human donor in good health.

The rearrangement uses TRBV4-1 and TRBJ1-6; 9 bases map to TRBD1. The CDR3 loop spans 15 amino acids. Germline V gene data show CDR1 as MGHRA and CDR2 as YSYEKL. J was trimmed by 7 bases and V by 3 bases; bases with no gene match: 4. The CDR3 is CASSHLQGANSPLHF. The CDR3 DNA sequence: TGCGCCAGCAGCCATCTACAGGGGGCGAATTCACCCCTCCACTTT.

The chain couples TRBV7-9 to TRBJ1-1, with unresolved D. The V gene lost 3 bases and the J gene lost 1 base, with 3 bases spanning the gap. This CDR3 has 12 amino acids. Germline-derived CDR1 and CDR2 are SEHNR and FQNEAQ (reference sequence). CDR3 sequence (DNA): TGTGCCAGCAGCTTCCAGAACACTGAAGCTTTCTTT. It is translated as CASSFQNTEAFF.

The rearrangement joins TRBV6-5 to TRBJ1-2; 8 positions agree with TRBD1. CDR1 MNHEY and CDR2 SVGAGI come from the germline V gene. The CDR3 runs 15 residues. Unmatched junction bases numbered 3, after V lost 0 bases and J lost 3 bases. CDR3 residues: CASSYSAGGYYGYTF. In DNA, the CDR3 is TGTGCCAGCAGTTACTCCGCAGGGGGCTACTATGGCTACACCTTC.

The J gene is TRBJ1-1, the V gene TRBV4-1; D is uncertain. In germline, CDR1 is MGHRA, CDR2 YSYEKL. The CDR3 extends over 14 amino acids. Between the trimmed V and J ends, which lost 3 bases and 7 bases, there was a span of 15 bases. The CDR3: CASSHLPQLYEAFF. The CDR3 coding sequence is TGCGCCAGCAGCCATTTACCCCAATTGTATGAAGCTTTCTTT.

There are a few counts of this clone. The V call is TRBV6-5, the J call TRBJ1-1; 8 bases map to TRBD1. Trimming cost V 5 bases and J 0 bases; bases outside gene matches: 2. The CDR3 is made up of 14 amino acids. CDR1 is MNHEY, CDR2 SVGAGI, per germline. This CDR3 is CASSPQGVNTEAFF. The CDR3 DNA reads TGTGCCAGCAGTCCACAGGGGGTGAACACTGAAGCTTTCTTT.